Following are 25 T cell receptor beta chains from one sample sequenced in a study of CD8+CD57+ T cells in acquired aplastic anemia. Both TCR beta VDJ combination and CDR3 sequence profiling were carried out. Genomic DNA was the template for this profiling. TCRdb reprocessed the reads with MiXCR, giving one entry per CDR3 protein. This table holds 200,000 to 300,000 distinct CDR3 sequences, 82% found once. CD8+CD57+ cell expansion, shown by flow cytometry, had occurred in the patients selected for sequencing. Sequenced sample: sorted CD4+, CD8+, or CD8+CD57+ T cells (not recorded which) from PBMCs. These receptors were taken from a human donor with aplastic anemia.

Remarks on this clonotype: Mismatch with germline at one junction end may stem from a read error. The chain carries TRBV7-3 and TRBJ1-1; D remains unclear. CDR3 length equals 14 residues. Germline V gene data show CDR1 as SGHTA and CDR2 as FQGTGA. The CDR3 DNA follows: TGTGCCAGCAGCGAATACAGCACACCGTACAATGAGCACTTT. It specifies CASSEYSTPYNEHF.

The V call is TRBV7-9, the J call TRBJ2-7; TRBD2 is a possible D gene (5 bases). The ends were cut back, 11 bases at V and 13 bases at J, with 33 bases in the middle. This CDR3 spans 15 amino acids. Germline V gene data show CDR1 as SEHNR and CDR2 as FQNEAQ (reference sequence). The DNA for the CDR3 is TGTGCCTACGAGGAAGCGGCGTACCAAGACACCCAGTACTACTTC. Translated, it gives CAYEEAAYQDTQYYF.

With regard to this clonotype: A junction end diverges from the germline sequence, so it may reflect a read error. The rearrangement links TRBV5-1 to TRBJ2-5; 7 nucleotides align to TRBD1. Germline V gives CDR1 SGHRS, CDR2 YFSETQ. The CDR3 extends over 14 amino acids. The CDR3 coding sequence is TGTGCCAGCAGCACAAACAGGGGCCAAGCGACCCAGTACTTC. Amino acid sequence: CASSTNRGQATQYF.

Points on this clonotype: This is likely a read error, given that the CDR3 carries no conserved phenylalanine or tryptophan at its end. No DNA is shown, since the ends of the CDR3 on it are uncertain; the CDR3 is the one TCRdb lists. This rearrangement joins TRBV2 to TRBJ1-1; TRBD1 is the table's D call and was not checked against the DNA. The CDR3 is 15 amino acids long, termini counted. CDR1 and CDR2 (germline): SNHLY, FYNNEI. The CDR3 region is CASSVAYRNQPQHFG.

This chain uses TRBV15 with TRBJ2-3; D ambiguous. Germline assignment: CDR1 LNHNV and CDR2 YYDKDF (reference sequence). The CDR3 extends over 14 amino acids. The V gene lost 3 bases and the J gene lost 9 bases, with 16 bases spanning the gap. CDR3 nucleotides: TGTGCCACCAGCAGGGCGGCCAGCCCCGAGACGCAGTATTTT. Its protein product is CATSRAASPETQYF.

The chain combines TRBV7-8 with TRBJ2-3; no firm D call. This CDR3 contains 14 residues. The germline CDR1 and CDR2 sequences are SGHVS and FQNEAQ. V shed 3 bases and J shed 9 bases, with 16 bases lying between them. CDR3 bases: TGTGCCAGCAGCTTTGCGCCAGGTCGCGCAACGCAGTATTTT. Its translation is CASSFAPGRATQYF.

J is TRBJ1-2 and V is TRBV13; 7 bases fit TRBD1. Germline loops: CDR1 PRHDT, CDR2 FYEKMQ (reference sequence). J was trimmed by 3 bases and V by 2 bases; bases with no gene match: 6. This CDR3 has 15 amino acids. In DNA form, the CDR3 reads TGTGCCAGCAGCTTAAACAGGGGCTTGGACTATGGCTACACCTTC. Its protein product is CASSLNRGLDYGYTF.

The chain has TRBV7-2 and TRBJ2-3; 8 bases align to TRBD2. In germline, CDR1 is SGHTA, CDR2 FQGNSA. J was trimmed by 9 bases and V by 3 bases; bases with no gene match: 17. CDR3 length equals 17 residues. The CDR3 is CASSLAASGSRRYTQYF. The DNA of the CDR3 is TGTGCCAGCAGCTTGGCGGCGAGCGGGAGCAGGAGATACACGCAGTATTTT.

The chain is built from TRBV7-2 and TRBJ2-7, with D possibly being TRBD2 (5 bases). V was shortened by 1 base and J by 1 base, with 20 bases between the two germline ends. This CDR3 is built from 18 residues. Per the germline V gene, CDR1 is SGHTA and CDR2 is FQGNSA. CDR3 nucleotides: TGTGCCAGCAGCTTAGAGCGAGGCCGGGAAACCCATTCCTACGAGCAGTACGTC. Its translation is CASSLERGRETHSYEQYV.

With regard to this clonotype: Sequence at one end of the junction differs from germline and may be a read error. The rearrangement uses TRBV7-9 and TRBJ2-5; 7 bases are shared with TRBD2. This CDR3 region has 14 residues. From germline, CDR1 is SEHNR and CDR2 FQNEAQ (reference sequence). The CDR3 sequence is CASSCERRRGTEDF. The CDR3 region has the DNA TGTGCCAGCAGCTGTGAAAGAAGGCGGGGGACCGAGGACTTC.

This chain joins TRBV7-9 and TRBJ2-7; tentatively, D is TRBD1 or TRBD2 (5 bases each). Germline CDR1 and CDR2: SEHNR and FQNEAQ (reference sequence). This CDR3 region has 15 residues. The DNA for the CDR3 is TGTGCCAGCAGGGGTGAGGGGATGAGCGCCTACGAGGAGTACGTC. The encoded protein is CASRGEGMSAYEEYV.

This chain links TRBV5-8 with TRBJ2-5; a possible D gene is TRBD2 (5 bases). Germline V lookup: CDR1 SGHTS, CDR2 YDEGEE. CDR3 size: 14 residues. The V end was cut by 4 bases, the J end by 2 bases, with 12 bases between. CDR3 coding DNA: TGTGCCAGCAGCAGAGAACTAGAGCAAGAGACCCAGTACTTC. Amino acid sequence: CASSRELEQETQYF.

This clonotype was counted ten times or more. The J gene is TRBJ2-2, the V gene TRBV5-8; 7 bases map to TRBD1. J lost 5 bases, V lost 4 bases, and 5 bases had no gene match. CDR1 SGHTS and CDR2 YDEGEE come from the germline V gene. The CDR3 sequence is 14 residues long. CDR3 loop: CASSRGQITGELFF. The CDR3 DNA reads as TGTGCCAGCAGCAGGGGACAGATAACCGGGGAGCTGTTTTTT.

This chain uses TRBV10-3 with TRBJ1-1; D gene ambiguous. In germline, CDR1 is ENHRY, CDR2 SYGVKD. The V gene lost 0 bases and the J gene lost 3 bases, with 8 bases spanning the gap. The CDR3 is 14 amino acids. The CDR3 nucleotides read TGTGCCATCAGTGAGTCTCGGGCGGACACTGAAGCTTTCTTT. Translating gives CAISESRADTEAFF.

Comment on this clonotype: No DNA is shown, since the ends of the CDR3 on it are uncertain; the CDR3 is the one TCRdb lists. V is TRBV7-7 and J is TRBJ2-7. The CDR3 contains 16 residues when both ends are counted. The V gene's germline CDR1 is SSHAT and CDR2 FNYEAQ (reference sequence). The CDR3: CAVLGVAETQYFGQYF.

The J gene is TRBJ2-3, the V gene TRBV19, with D possibly TRBD2 on 6 matching bases. Germline V CDR1 and CDR2: LNHDA, SQIVND (reference sequence). The CDR3 sequence is 14 residues long. V was trimmed by 9 bases and J by 8 bases, leaving 21 bases between them. This chain's CDR3 is CASSMGGGPGTQYF. CDR3 bases: TGTGCCAGCAGCATGGGGGGAGGTCCCGGTACGCAGTATTTT.

This sequence joins TRBV7-9 and TRBJ1-1, with 9 bases lining up with TRBD1. CDR1 is SEHNR and CDR2 is FQNEAQ in the germline V gene (reference sequence). The V gene end was trimmed by 3 bases and the J gene end by 4 bases; junction bases not matched to a gene: 6. The CDR3 has 15 residues. Here the CDR3 DNA reads TGTGCCAGCAGCTTTGATATGACAGGGGGCACTGAAGCTTTCTTT. This sequence encodes CASSFDMTGGTEAFF.

V usage is TRBV2 and J usage is TRBJ2-2, with D unclear. TRBJ2-3 matches the DNA end more closely, so the J call is doubtful. Germline CDR1 is SNHLY and CDR2 is FYNNEI. The CDR3 is 13 residues long. Here the CDR3 DNA reads TGTGCCAGCGGCGTGTACGGAACCGGGACGCAGTATTTT. Its translation: CASGVYGTGTQYF.

As to this clonotype: At one boundary the junction diverges from the germline segment, which might be a read error. The J gene is TRBJ2-3, the V gene TRBV7-6, with 8 bases lining up with TRBD1. CDR1 is SGHVS, CDR2 FNYEAQ, per germline. The CDR3 runs 14 residues. CDR3 in amino acids: CASSSDRGNAPQYF. As DNA, the CDR3 is TGTGCCAGCAGTTCAGACAGGGGCAATGCACCCCAGTACTTT.

As regards this clonotype: The missing conserved phenylalanine or tryptophan at the end of this CDR3 makes a read error likely. The DNA is left out, because the CDR3 cannot be placed on it with certainty; the CDR3 is given as TCRdb lists it. V gene TRBV7-2 combines with J gene TRBJ1-2. The CDR3 has 13 residues if both end residues are counted. Germline V lookup: CDR1 SGHTA, CDR2 FQGNSA. CDR3 sequence: CASSSGSGGGDTY.

This chain connects TRBV2 to TRBJ2-7, with D unresolved. Germline-derived CDR1 and CDR2 are SNHLY and FYNNEI. V was clipped by 6 bases and J by 7 bases, with 31 bases between them. The CDR3 is 18 amino acids. The CDR3, as DNA: TGTGCCAGCAGCTTACCTGGAGACGGCAAAGCGCTGTCTTATGAGCAGTACGTC. Residues: CASSLPGDGKALSYEQYV.

The rearrangement links TRBV20-1 to TRBJ1-6; TRBD1 is a possible D gene (6 bases). Germline CDR1 DFQATT, CDR2 SNEGSKA (reference sequence). Trimming left V 6 bases short and J 7 bases short, with 13 bases between. This CDR3 spans 13 amino acids. In DNA form, the CDR3 reads TGCAGTGCCAAGGACAGAAAGAATTCACCCCTCCACTTT. This gives the protein CSAKDRKNSPLHF.

The chain links TRBV6-1 to TRBJ1-2; D gene unclear. Germline V lookup: CDR1 MNHNS, CDR2 SASEGT. Trimming stripped 6 bases from V and 3 bases from J, with 14 bases between. The CDR3 covers 14 residues. CDR3 sequence reads: CASRLGSEDYGYTF. CDR3 DNA: TGTGCCAGCAGACTGGGGAGTGAGGACTATGGCTACACCTTC.

The chain has TRBV7-9 and TRBJ2-1; possible D gene TRBD2, 6 bases. This CDR3 region has 17 residues. The V end was cut by 2 bases, the J end by 10 bases, with 24 bases between. CDR1 and CDR2 from the germline V gene are SEHNR and FQNEAQ (reference sequence). The CDR3 region is CASSLTGSCGANVEQFF. In nucleotides, the CDR3 is TGTGCCAGCAGCTTAACGGGTAGCTGCGGGGCCAACGTCGAGCAGTTCTTC.

This chain links TRBV24-1 with TRBJ1-2, with D maybe TRBD1 (5 bases). V was shortened by 5 bases and J by 8 bases, with 14 bases between the two germline ends. Per the germline V gene, CDR1 is KGHDR and CDR2 is SFDVKD. The CDR3 length is 13 residues. CDR3 loop: CATSGGDARGYTF. The CDR3 coding sequence is TGTGCCACCAGTGGTGGGGACGCACGAGGCTACACCTTC.